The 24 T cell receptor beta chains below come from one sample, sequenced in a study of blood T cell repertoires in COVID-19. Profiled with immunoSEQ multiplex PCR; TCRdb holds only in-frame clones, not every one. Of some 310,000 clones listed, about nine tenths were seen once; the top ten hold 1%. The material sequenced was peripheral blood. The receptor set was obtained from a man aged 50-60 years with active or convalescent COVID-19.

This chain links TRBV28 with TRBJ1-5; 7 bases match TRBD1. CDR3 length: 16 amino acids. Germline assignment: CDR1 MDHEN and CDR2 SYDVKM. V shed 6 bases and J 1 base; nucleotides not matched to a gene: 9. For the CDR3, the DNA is TGTGCCAGCAGACATGGCACACAGGGGAGCAATCAGCCCCAGCATTTT. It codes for CASRHGTQGSNQPQHF. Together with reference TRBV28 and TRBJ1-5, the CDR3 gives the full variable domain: DVKVTQSSRYLVKRTGEKVFLECVQDMDHENMFWYRQDPGLGLRLIYFSYDVKMKEKGDIPEGYSVSREKKERFSLILESASTNQTSMYLCASRHGTQGSNQPQHFGDGTRLSIL.

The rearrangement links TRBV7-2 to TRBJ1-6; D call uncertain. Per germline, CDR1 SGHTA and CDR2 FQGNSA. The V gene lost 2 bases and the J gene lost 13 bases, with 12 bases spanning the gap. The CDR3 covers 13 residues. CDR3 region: CASSLNSRTPLHF. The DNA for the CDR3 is TGTGCCAGCAGCTTAAACTCAAGGACTCCCCTCCACTTT. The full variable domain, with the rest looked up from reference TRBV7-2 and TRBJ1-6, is GAGVSQSPSNKVTEKGKDVELRCDPISGHTALYWYRQSLGQGLEFLIYFQGNSAPDKSGLPSDRFSAERTGGSVSTLTIQRTQQEDSAVYLCASSLNSRTPLHFGNGTRLTVT.

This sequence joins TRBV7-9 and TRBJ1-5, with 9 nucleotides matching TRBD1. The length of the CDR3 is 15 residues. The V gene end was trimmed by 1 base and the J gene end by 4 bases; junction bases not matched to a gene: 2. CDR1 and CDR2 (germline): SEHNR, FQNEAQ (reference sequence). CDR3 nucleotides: TGTGCCAGCAGCTTAGGGACAGGGGAGAATCAGCCCCAGCATTTT. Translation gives CASSLGTGENQPQHF.

The CDR3 loop is CASSLTREVWTQYF. As DNA, the CDR3 is TGTGCCAGCAGCCTGACCCGAGAGGTATGGACCCAGTACTTC. This rearrangement joins TRBV11-2 to TRBJ2-5; no clear D gene. V gave up 5 bases and J gave up 7 bases, with 17 bases separating them. This CDR3 is built from 14 residues. Germline V CDR1 and CDR2: SGHAT, FQNNGV. The variable domain in full, with the rest retrieved from reference TRBV11-2 and TRBJ2-5, is EAGVAQSPRYKIIEKRQSVAFWCNPISGHATLYWYQQILGQGPKLLIQFQNNGVVDDSQLPKDRFSAERLKGVDSTLKIQPAKLEDSAVYLCASSLTREVWTQYFGPGTRLLVL.

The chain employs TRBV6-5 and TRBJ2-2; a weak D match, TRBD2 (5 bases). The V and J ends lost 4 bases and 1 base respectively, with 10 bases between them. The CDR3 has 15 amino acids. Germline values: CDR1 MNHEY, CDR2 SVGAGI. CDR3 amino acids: CASSLTGRNTGELFF. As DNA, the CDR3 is TGTGCCAGCAGTTTGACGGGGAGGAACACCGGGGAGCTGTTTTTT.

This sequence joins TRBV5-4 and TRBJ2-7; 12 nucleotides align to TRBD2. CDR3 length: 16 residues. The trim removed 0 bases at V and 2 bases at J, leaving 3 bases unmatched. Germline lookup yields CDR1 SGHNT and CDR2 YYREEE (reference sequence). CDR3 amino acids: CASSLEASGGAYEQYF. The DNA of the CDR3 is TGTGCCAGCAGCTTGGAGGCTAGCGGGGGGGCCTACGAGCAGTACTTC.

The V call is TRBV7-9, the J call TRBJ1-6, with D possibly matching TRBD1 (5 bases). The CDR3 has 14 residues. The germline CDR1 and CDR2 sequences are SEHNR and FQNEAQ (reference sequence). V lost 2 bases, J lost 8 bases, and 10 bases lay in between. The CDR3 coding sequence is TGTGCCAGCAGCTTAACGGGCAGGGATTCACCCCTCCACTTT. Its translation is CASSLTGRDSPLHF.

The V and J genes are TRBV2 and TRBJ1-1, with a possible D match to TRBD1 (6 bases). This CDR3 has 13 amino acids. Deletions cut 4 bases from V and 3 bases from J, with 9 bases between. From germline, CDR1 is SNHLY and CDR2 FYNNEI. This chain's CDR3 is CASSVDSYTEAFF. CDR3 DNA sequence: TGTGCCAGCAGTGTGGACAGCTACACTGAAGCTTTCTTT.

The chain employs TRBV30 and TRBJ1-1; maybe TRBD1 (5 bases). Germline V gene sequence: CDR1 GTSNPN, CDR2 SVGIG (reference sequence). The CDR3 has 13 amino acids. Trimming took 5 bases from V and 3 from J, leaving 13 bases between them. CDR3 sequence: CAWDRSSDTEAFF. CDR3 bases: TGTGCCTGGGACAGAAGTTCGGACACTGAAGCTTTCTTT.

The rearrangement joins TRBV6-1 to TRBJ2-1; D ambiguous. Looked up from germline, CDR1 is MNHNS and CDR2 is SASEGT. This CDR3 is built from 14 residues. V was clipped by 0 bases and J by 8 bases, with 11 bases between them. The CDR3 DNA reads TGTGCCAGCAGTGAAGCGCCCCCTATCTATGAGCAGTTCTTC. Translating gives CASSEAPPIYEQFF.

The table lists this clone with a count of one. The CDR3 loop reads CASSAHASGRDYNEQFF. The CDR3 bases are TGTGCCAGCAGCGCCCACGCTAGCGGGAGGGACTACAATGAGCAGTTCTTC. This chain joins TRBV9 and TRBJ2-1; 12 bases are shared with TRBD2. Germline V gene lookup returns CDR1 SGDLS and CDR2 YYNGEE. CDR3 length equals 17 residues. J was trimmed by 3 bases and V by 3 bases; bases with no gene match: 7.

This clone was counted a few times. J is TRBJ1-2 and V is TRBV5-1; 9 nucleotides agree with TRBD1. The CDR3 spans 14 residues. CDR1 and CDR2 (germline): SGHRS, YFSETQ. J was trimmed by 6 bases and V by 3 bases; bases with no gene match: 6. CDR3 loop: CASSWGQGRDGYTF. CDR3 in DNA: TGCGCCAGCAGCTGGGGACAGGGTCGGGATGGCTACACCTTC.

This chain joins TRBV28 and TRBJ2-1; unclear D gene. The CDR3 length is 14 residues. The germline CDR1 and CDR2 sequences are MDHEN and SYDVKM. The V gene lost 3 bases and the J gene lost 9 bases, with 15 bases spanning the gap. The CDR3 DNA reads TGTGCCAGCAGTTTGCCCGCTAACACGGGTGAGCAGTTCTTC. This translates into CASSLPANTGEQFF. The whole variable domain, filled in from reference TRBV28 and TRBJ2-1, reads DVKVTQSSRYLVKRTGEKVFLECVQDMDHENMFWYRQDPGLGLRLIYFSYDVKMKEKGDIPEGYSVSREKKERFSLILESASTNQTSMYLCASSLPANTGEQFFGPGTRLTVL.

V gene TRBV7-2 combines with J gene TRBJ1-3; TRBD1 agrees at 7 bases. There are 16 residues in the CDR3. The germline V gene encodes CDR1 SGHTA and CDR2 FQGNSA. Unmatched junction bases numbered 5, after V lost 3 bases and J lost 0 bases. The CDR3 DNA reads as TGTGCCAGCAGCTTCTCAACAGGGGTCTCTGGAAACACCATATATTTT. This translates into CASSFSTGVSGNTIYF.

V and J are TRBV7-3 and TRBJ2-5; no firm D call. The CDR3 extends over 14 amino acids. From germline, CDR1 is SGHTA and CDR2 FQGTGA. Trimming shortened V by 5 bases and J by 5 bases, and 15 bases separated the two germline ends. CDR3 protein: CASSPTTVGETQYF. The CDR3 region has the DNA TGTGCCAGCAGCCCAACGACGGTCGGGGAGACCCAGTACTTC.

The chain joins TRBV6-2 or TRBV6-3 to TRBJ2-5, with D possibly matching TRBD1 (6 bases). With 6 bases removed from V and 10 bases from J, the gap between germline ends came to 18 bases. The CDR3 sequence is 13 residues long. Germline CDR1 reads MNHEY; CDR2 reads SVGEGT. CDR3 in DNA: TGTGCCAGCAGCTTCACAGGGTACCGAGACCAGTACTTC. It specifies CASSFTGYRDQYF.

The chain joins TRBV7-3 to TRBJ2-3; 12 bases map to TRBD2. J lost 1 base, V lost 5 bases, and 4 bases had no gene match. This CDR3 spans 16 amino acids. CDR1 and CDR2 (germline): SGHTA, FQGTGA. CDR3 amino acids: CASSQRTSGGTDTQYF. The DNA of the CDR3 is TGTGCCAGCAGCCAGCGGACTAGCGGGGGCACAGATACGCAGTATTTT.

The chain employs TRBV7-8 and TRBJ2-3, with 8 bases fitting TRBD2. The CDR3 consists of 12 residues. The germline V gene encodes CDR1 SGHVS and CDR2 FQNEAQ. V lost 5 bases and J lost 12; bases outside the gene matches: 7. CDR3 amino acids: CASSLAGGIQYF. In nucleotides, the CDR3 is TGTGCCAGCAGCCTCGCGGGGGGTATCCAGTATTTT.

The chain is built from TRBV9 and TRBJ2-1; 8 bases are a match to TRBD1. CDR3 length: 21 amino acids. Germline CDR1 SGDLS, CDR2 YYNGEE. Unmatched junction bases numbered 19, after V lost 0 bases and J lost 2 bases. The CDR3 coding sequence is TGTGCCAGCAGCGTAGCTGAAGGACAGGGACAGGCGGGAATAGCCTACAATGAGCAGTTCTTC. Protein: CASSVAEGQGQAGIAYNEQFF.

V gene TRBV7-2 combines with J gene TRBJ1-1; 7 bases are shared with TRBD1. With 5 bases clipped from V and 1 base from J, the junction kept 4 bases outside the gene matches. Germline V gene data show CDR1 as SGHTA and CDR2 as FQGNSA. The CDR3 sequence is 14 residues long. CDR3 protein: CASSEGAANTEAFF. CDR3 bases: TGTGCCAGCAGCGAGGGGGCCGCGAACACTGAAGCTTTCTTT. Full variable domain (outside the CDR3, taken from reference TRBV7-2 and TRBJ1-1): GAGVSQSPSNKVTEKGKDVELRCDPISGHTALYWYRQSLGQGLEFLIYFQGNSAPDKSGLPSDRFSAERTGGSVSTLTIQRTQQEDSAVYLCASSEGAANTEAFFGQGTRLTVV.

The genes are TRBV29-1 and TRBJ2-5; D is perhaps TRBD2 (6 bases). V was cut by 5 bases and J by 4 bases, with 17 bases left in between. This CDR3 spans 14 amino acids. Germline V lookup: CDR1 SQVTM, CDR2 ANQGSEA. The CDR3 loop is CSVPRRETGETQYF. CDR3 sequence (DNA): TGCAGCGTTCCTAGGAGGGAAACGGGAGAGACCCAGTACTTC.

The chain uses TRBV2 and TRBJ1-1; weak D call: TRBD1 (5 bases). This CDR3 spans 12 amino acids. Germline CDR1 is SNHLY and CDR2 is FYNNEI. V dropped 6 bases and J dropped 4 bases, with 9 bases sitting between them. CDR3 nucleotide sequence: TGTGCCAGCAGGACAGACCGCACTGAAGCTTTCTTT. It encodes CASRTDRTEAFF.

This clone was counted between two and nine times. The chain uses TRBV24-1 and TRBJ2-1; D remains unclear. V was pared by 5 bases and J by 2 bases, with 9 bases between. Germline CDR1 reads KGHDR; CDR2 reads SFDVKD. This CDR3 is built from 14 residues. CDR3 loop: CATSAAGTYNEQFF. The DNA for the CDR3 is TGTGCCACCAGTGCGGCAGGTACCTACAATGAGCAGTTCTTC.

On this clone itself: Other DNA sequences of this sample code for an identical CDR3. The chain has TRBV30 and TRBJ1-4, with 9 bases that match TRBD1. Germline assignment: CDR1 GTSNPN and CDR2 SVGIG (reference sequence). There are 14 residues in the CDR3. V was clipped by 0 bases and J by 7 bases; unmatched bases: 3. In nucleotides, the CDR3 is TGTGCCTGGAGTGTACAGGGGGCCGGTGAAAAACTGTTTTTT. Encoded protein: CAWSVQGAGEKLFF. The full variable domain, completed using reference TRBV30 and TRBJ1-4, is SQTIHQWPATLVQPVGSPLSLECTVEGTSNPNLYWYRQAAGRGLQLLFYSVGIGQISSEVPQNLSASRPQDRQFILSSKKLLLSDSGFYLCAWSVQGAGEKLFFGSGTQLSVL.